Reported below is one T cell receptor beta chain. The antigen remains unidentified. The germline gene is not matched at one end of the junction; a read error may be the cause. From germline, CDR1 is MGHRA and CDR2 YSYEKL. The CDR3 is made up of 14 amino acids. This entry is derived from a study of radiotherapy plus CTLA-4 blockade in lung cancer. Turning to the study itself: Disease control was present in around a third of patients, and objective responses in roughly 17%. Findings of the study overall: Researchers report tumor-derived TCR clones expanding in blood after radiotherapy plus ipilimumab.

The repertoire was sequenced with immunoSEQ multiplex PCR; TCRdb's copy has only in-frame clones and lacks some. The repertoire has fewer than 35,000 clones, around 75% of them found once; the top ten carry around an eighth. This chain connects TRBV4-1 to TRBJ2-7; D may match TRBD1 or TRBD2 (5 bases each). Source: peripheral blood, taken from a patient treated with radiotherapy plus ipilimumab. This clonotype was sampled from a human donor with non-small cell lung cancer that progressed on radiotherapy plus ipilimumab. The CDR3 spells CASSYLGDSYEQYF. In DNA form, the CDR3 reads TGTGCCAGCAGCTACTTGGGGGACTCCTACGAGCAGTACTTC.